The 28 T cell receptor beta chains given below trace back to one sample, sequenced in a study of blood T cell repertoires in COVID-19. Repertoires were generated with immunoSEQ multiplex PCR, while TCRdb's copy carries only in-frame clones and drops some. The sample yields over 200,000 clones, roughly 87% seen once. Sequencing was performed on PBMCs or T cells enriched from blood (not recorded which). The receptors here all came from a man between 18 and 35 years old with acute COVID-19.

CDR3 bases: TGTGCCAGCACCGGCGGAGAGCTTGGCACTGAAGCTTTCTTT. Its translation is CASTGGELGTEAFF. The rearrangement uses TRBV28 and TRBJ1-1; D is uncertain. Germline V gives CDR1 MDHEN, CDR2 SYDVKM. The germline V and J ends were trimmed by 7 bases and 4 bases, with 16 bases remaining between them. The CDR3 runs 14 residues.

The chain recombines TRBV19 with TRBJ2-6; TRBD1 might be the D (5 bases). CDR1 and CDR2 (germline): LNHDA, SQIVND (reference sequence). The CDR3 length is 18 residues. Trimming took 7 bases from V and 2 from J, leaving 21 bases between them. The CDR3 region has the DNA TGTGCCAGTACCCCGGCCCCGGGTGCAGGGACTGGGGCCAACGTCCTGACTTTC. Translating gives CASTPAPGAGTGANVLTF.

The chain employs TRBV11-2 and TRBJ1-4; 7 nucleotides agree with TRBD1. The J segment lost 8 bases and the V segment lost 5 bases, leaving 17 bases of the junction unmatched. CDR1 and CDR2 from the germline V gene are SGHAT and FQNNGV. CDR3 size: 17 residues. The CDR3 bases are TGTGCCAGCAGCCCCCGCCCCGCGGCAGGGGGTGACGAAAAACTGTTTTTT. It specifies CASSPRPAAGGDEKLFF.

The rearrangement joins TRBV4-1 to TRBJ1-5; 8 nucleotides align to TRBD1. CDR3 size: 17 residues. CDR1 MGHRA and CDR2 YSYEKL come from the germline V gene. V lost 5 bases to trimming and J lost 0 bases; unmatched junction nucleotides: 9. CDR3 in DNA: TGCGCCAGCAGCACAACCGGGACAGGCTATAGCAATCAGCCCCAGCATTTT. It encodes CASSTTGTGYSNQPQHF.

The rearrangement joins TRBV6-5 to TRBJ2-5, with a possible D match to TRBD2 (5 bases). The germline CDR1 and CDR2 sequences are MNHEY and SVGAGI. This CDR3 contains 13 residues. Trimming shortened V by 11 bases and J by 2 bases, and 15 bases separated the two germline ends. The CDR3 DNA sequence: TGTGCCTCCCGGGGAGCGGATCAAGAGACCCAGTACTTC. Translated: CASRGADQETQYF.

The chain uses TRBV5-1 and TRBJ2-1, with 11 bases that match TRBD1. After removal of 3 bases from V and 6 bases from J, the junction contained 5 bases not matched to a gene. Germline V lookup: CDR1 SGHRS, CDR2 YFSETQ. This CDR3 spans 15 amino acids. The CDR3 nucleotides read TGCGCCAGCAGCTCGGGACAGGGGGACGGCAATGAGCAGTTCTTC. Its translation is CASSSGQGDGNEQFF.

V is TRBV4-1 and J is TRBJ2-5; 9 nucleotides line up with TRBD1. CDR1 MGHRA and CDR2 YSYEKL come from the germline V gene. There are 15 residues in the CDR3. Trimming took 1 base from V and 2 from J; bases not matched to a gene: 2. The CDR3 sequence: CASSQGGTGQETQYF. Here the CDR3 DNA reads TGCGCCAGCAGCCAAGGGGGGACAGGGCAAGAGACCCAGTACTTC.

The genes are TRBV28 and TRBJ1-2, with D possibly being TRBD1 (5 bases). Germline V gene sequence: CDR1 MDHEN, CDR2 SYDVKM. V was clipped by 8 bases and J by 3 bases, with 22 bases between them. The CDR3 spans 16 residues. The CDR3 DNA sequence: TGTGCCAGCGGCTATCTAGGGGAGGTCCACTACTATGGCTACACCTTC. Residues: CASGYLGEVHYYGYTF.

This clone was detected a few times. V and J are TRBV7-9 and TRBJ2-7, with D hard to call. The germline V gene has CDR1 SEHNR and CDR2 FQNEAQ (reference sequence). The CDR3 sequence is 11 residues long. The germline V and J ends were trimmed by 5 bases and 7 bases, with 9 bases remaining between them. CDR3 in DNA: TGTGCCAGCAGCACAACCTCGGAGCAGTACTTC. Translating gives CASSTTSEQYF.

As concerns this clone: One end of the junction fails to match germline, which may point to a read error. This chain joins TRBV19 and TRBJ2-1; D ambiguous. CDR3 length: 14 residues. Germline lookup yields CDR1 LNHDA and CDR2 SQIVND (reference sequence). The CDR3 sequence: CASSIVGSNNEQFF. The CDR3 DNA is TGTGCCAGTAGTATCGTGGGCTCCAACAATGAGCAGTTCTTC.

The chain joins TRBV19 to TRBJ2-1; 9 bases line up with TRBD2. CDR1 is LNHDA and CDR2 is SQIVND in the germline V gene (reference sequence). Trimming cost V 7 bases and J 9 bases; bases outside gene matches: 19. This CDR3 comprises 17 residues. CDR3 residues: CASTQGGWVAGASEQFF. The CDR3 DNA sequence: TGTGCCAGTACCCAGGGAGGGTGGGTAGCGGGAGCATCTGAGCAGTTCTTC.

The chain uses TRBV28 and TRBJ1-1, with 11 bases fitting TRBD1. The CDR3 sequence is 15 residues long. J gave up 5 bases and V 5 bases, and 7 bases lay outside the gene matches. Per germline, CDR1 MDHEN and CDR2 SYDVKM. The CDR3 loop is CASSPRTGGKTEAFF. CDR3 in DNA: TGTGCCAGCAGTCCCCGGACAGGGGGCAAGACTGAAGCTTTCTTT.

DNA of the CDR3: TGTGCCAGCAGCCCCCTGGGTCTAGCGGATTACAATGAGCAGTTCTTC. Its protein is CASSPLGLADYNEQFF. The gene calls are TRBV14 and TRBJ2-1, with 7 bases fitting TRBD2. Trimming took 4 bases from V and 4 from J; bases not matched to a gene: 10. CDR3 length equals 16 residues. Germline V gene data show CDR1 as SGHDN and CDR2 as FVKESK.

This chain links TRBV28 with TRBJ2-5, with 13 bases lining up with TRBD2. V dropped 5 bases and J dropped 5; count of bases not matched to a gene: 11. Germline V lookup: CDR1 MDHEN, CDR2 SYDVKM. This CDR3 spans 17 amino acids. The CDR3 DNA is TGTGCCAGCAGTCCCCTTGTAGGGACTAGCGGGGTGGAGACCCAGTACTTC. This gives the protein CASSPLVGTSGVETQYF.

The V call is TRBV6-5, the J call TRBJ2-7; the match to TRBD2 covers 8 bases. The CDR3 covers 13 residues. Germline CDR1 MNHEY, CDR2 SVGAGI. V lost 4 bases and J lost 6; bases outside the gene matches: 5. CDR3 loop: CASSLAGPGEQYF. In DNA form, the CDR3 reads TGTGCCAGCAGTTTAGCGGGACCCGGCGAGCAGTACTTC.

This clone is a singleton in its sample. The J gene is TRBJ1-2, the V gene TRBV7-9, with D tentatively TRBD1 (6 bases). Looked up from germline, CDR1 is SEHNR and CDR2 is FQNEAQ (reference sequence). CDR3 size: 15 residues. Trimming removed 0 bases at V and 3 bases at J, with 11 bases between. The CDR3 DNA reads TGTGCCAGCAGCTTAGCGGACAGATTAGACTATGGCTACACCTTC. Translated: CASSLADRLDYGYTF.

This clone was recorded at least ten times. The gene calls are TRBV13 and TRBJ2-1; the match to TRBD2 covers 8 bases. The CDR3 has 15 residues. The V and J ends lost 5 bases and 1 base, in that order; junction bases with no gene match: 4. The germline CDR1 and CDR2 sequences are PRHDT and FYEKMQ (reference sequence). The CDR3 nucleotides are TGTGCCAGCAGCGTAGCGGGGAGGTCCTACAATGAGCAGTTCTTC. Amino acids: CASSVAGRSYNEQFF.

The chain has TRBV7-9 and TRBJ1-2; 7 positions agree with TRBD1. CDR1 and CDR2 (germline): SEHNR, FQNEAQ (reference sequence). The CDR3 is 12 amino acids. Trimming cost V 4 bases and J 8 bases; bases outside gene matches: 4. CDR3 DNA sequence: TGTGCCAGCAGCTCGACAGGGCTAGGCTACACCTTC. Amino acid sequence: CASSSTGLGYTF.

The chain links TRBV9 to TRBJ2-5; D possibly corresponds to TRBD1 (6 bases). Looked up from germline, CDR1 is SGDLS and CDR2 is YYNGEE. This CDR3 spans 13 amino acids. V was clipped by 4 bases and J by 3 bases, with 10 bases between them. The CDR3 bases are TGTGCCAGCAGCCCATACAGGGAAGAGACCCAGTACTTC. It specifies CASSPYREETQYF.

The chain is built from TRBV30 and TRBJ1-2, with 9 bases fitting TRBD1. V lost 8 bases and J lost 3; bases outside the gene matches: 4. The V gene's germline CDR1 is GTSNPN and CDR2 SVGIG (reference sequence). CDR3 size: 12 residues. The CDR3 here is CARQGGYYGYTF. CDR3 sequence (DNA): TGTGCCCGACAGGGGGGGTACTATGGCTACACCTTC.

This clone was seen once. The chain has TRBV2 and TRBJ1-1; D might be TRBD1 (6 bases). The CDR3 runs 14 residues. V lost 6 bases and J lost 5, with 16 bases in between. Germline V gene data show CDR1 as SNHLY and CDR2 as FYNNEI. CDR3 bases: TGTGCCAGCAGAACCCCTAGGGGGGGAACTGAAGCTTTCTTT. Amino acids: CASRTPRGGTEAFF.

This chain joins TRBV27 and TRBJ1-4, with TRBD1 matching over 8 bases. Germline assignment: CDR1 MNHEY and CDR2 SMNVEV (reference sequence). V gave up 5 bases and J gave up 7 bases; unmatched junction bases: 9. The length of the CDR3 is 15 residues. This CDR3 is CASSQYDRGGEKLFF. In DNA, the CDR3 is TGTGCCAGCAGTCAATATGACAGGGGCGGTGAAAAACTGTTTTTT.

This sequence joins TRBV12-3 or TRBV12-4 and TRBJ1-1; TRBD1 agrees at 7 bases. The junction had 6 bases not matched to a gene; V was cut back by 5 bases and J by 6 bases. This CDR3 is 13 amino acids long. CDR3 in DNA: TGTGCCAGCAGTCCCAGGGGGTACGCTGAAGCTTTCTTT. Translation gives CASSPRGYAEAFF.

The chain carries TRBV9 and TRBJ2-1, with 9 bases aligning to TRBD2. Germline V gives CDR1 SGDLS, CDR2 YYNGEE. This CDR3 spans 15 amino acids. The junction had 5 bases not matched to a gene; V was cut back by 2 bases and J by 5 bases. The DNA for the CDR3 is TGTGCCAGCAGCGTTCTTCAGCGGGGGGACAATGAGCAGTTCTTC. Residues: CASSVLQRGDNEQFF.

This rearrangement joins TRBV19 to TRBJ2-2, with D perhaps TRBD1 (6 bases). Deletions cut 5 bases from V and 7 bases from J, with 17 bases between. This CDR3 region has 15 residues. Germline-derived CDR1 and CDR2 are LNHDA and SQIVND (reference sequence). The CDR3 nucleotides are TGTGCCAGTAGTGCGACAGGCTTAAGTGACGGGGAGCTGTTTTTT. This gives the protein CASSATGLSDGELFF.

The chain's CDR3 is CATGQGGQGDEKLFF. Here the CDR3 DNA reads TGTGCCACCGGCCAGGGGGGACAGGGTGATGAAAAACTGTTTTTT. V and J are TRBV6-5 and TRBJ1-4; 9 nucleotides line up with TRBD1. This CDR3 contains 15 residues. Trimming at V came to 10 bases and at J to 6 bases, leaving 12 bases not matched to a gene. Per the germline V gene, CDR1 is MNHEY and CDR2 is SVGAGI.

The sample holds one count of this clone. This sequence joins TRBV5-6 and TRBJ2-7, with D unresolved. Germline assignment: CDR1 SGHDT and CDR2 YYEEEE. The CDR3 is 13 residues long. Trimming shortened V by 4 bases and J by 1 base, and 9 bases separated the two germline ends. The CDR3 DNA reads TGTGCCAGCAGCCCTGGGCCATCCTACGAGCAGTACTTC. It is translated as CASSPGPSYEQYF.

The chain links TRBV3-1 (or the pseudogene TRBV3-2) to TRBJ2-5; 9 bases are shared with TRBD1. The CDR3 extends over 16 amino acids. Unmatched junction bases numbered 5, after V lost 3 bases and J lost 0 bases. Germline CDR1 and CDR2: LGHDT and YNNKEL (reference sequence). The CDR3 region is CASSQTGTGHQETQYF. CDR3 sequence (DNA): TGTGCCAGCAGCCAGACCGGGACAGGGCACCAAGAGACCCAGTACTTC.